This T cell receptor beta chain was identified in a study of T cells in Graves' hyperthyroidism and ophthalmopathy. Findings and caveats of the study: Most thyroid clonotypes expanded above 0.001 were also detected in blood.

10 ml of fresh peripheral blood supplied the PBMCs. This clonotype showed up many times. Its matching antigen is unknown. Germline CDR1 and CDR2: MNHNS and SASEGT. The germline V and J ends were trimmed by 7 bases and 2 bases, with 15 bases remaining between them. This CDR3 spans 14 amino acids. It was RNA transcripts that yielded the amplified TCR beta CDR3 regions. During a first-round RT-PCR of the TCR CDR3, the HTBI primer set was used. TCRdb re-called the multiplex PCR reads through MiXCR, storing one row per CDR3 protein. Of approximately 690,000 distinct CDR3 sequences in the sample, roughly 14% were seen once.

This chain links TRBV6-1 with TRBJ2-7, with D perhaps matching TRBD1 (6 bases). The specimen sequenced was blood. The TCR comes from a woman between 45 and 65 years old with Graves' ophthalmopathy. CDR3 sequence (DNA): TGTGCCAGCATCCCCCCACAGGGCACCTACGAGCAGTACTTC. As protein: CASIPPQGTYEQYF.